This T cell receptor beta chain was obtained from a study of T-cell reconstitution after alpha-beta-depleted transplantation in children. Whole-study results and caveats: The study reportedly traced alpha-beta T cells about two months after transplant to several hundred expanded graft clones. Elevated TCRbeta diversity at day 60 was traced, in some patients, to surviving recipient T cells and thymic progenitors. Diversity and T-cell counts at one year after transplant derived mostly from new T cells.

Germline lookup yields CDR1 DFQATT and CDR2 SNEGSKA (reference sequence). CDR3 length: 19 residues. Trimming removed 1 base from V and 0 bases from J; junction bases left unmatched: 14. Unique molecular identifiers featured in how the TCRbeta library was prepared. Each CDR3 protein gets one entry after TCRdb re-called the PCR reads with MiXCR. The sample contains 600,000 to 800,000 distinct CDR3 sequences, around 12% of which appear only once. This clonotype has more than one count but fewer than ten. What it binds is not known. The clonotype originates from a girl aged 2-9 years with congenital amegakaryocytic thrombocytopenia, due to receive a stem cell transplant. The chain has TRBV20-1 and TRBJ2-2; 7 bases line up with TRBD2. Sequenced material: PBMCs, taken before TCRalphabeta/CD19-depleted stem cell transplant. CDR3 sequence reads: CSARGPDRGGRSNTGELFF. CDR3 sequence (DNA): TGCAGTGCTAGAGGCCCGGACCGGGGCGGGAGATCGAACACCGGGGAGCTGTTTTTT.